Listed below are T cell receptor beta chains from one sample, sequenced in a study of neurological immune-mediated disorders. TCRdb reprocessed the 5' RACE reads with MiXCR, giving one entry per CDR3 protein. This table holds nearly 60,000 distinct CDR3 sequences, roughly 3.5% found once. Material for sequencing was PBMCs. The source of these receptors is a woman aged 60-75 years with multiple sclerosis. The CDR3 runs from the conserved cysteine through the conserved F or W. Each record gives: J gene, V gene, clone size, D gene, CDR3 protein, CDR3 DNA. A D gene is named only where the DNA matches it firmly. Clone size is given for some rows only: seen once, a few or many times, or a class if the clone is expanded.

j_call: TRBJ2-5; v_call: TRBV7-2; clone_size: many; d_call: .; cdr3_aa: CASSFREETQYF; cdr3_nt: TGTGCCAGCAGCTTCAGGGAAGAGACCCAGTACTTC
j_call: TRBJ1-2; v_call: TRBV12-3/TRBV12-4; clone_size: many; d_call: .; cdr3_aa: CASSFRRRPNYGYTF; cdr3_nt: TGTGCCAGCAGTTTTCGACGTAGACCTAACTATGGCTACACCTTC
j_call: TRBJ1-1; v_call: TRBV5-6; clone_size: many; d_call: .; cdr3_aa: CASSWGTGPTEAFF; cdr3_nt: TGTGCCAGCAGCTGGGGAACAGGGCCCACTGAAGCTTTCTTT
j_call: TRBJ2-7; v_call: TRBV20-1; clone_size: few; d_call: .; cdr3_aa: CSARERGRPTYEQYF; cdr3_nt: TGCAGTGCTAGAGAGCGGGGACGGCCTACCTACGAGCAGTACTTC
j_call: TRBJ2-1; v_call: TRBV20-1; clone_size: many; d_call: TRBD2; cdr3_aa: CSNRVGGRSNEQFF; cdr3_nt: TGCAGTAACCGAGTGGGCGGGAGATCGAATGAGCAGTTCTTC
j_call: TRBJ1-2; v_call: TRBV24-1; clone_size: .; d_call: TRBD1; cdr3_aa: CATSPGGTDYGYTF; cdr3_nt: TGTGCCACCAGCCCCGGGGGGACAGATTATGGCTACACCTTC
j_call: TRBJ1-5; v_call: TRBV9; clone_size: many; d_call: .; cdr3_aa: CASSVEPNGGPQHF; cdr3_nt: TGTGCCAGCAGCGTAGAACCGAACGGCGGGCCCCAGCATTTT
j_call: TRBJ1-5; v_call: TRBV6-2/TRBV6-3; clone_size: many; d_call: TRBD1; cdr3_aa: CASSYTPTGSSNQPQHF; cdr3_nt: TGTGCCAGCAGTTACACCCCGACAGGGAGTAGCAATCAGCCCCAGCATTTT
j_call: TRBJ1-3; v_call: TRBV3-1; clone_size: many; d_call: .; cdr3_aa: CASSPGTRSSGNTIYF; cdr3_nt: TGTGCCAGCAGCCCAGGGACACGGAGCTCTGGAAACACCATATATTTT
j_call: TRBJ1-2; v_call: TRBV29-1; clone_size: many; d_call: TRBD1; cdr3_aa: CSGMLRGTNYGYTF; cdr3_nt: TGCAGCGGAATGCTCAGGGGGACTAACTATGGCTACACCTTC
j_call: TRBJ2-2; v_call: TRBV5-6; clone_size: many; d_call: .; cdr3_aa: CASSQDFHTGELFF; cdr3_nt: TGTGCCAGCTCTCAGGACTTCCACACCGGGGAGCTGTTTTTT
j_call: TRBJ1-5; v_call: TRBV15; clone_size: many; d_call: TRBD1; cdr3_aa: CATSRVKDRGYQPQHF; cdr3_nt: TGTGCCACCAGCAGAGTAAAGGACAGGGGGTATCAGCCCCAGCATTTT
j_call: TRBJ1-5; v_call: TRBV20-1; clone_size: many; d_call: .; cdr3_aa: CSARVHRRGTAFLNQPQHF; cdr3_nt: TGCAGTGCTAGAGTCCACCGAAGGGGGACCGCGTTTTTAAATCAGCCCCAGCATTTT
j_call: TRBJ2-5; v_call: TRBV5-1; clone_size: many; d_call: .; cdr3_aa: CASSRTYQETQYF; cdr3_nt: TGCGCCAGCAGCCGAACATACCAAGAGACCCAGTACTTC
j_call: TRBJ2-2; v_call: TRBV10-3; clone_size: many; d_call: TRBD2; cdr3_aa: CAIRSKRGRNTGELFF; cdr3_nt: TGTGCCATCAGATCGAAGCGGGGGCGGAACACCGGGGAGCTGTTTTTT
j_call: TRBJ1-1; v_call: TRBV5-1; clone_size: many; d_call: TRBD1; cdr3_aa: CACTADRGTEAFF; cdr3_nt: TGCGCCTGTACCGCGGACAGGGGCACTGAAGCTTTCTTT
j_call: TRBJ1-5; v_call: TRBV12-3/TRBV12-4; clone_size: many; d_call: .; cdr3_aa: CASSYGNQPQHF; cdr3_nt: TGTGCCAGCAGTTATGGCAATCAGCCCCAGCATTTT
j_call: TRBJ1-1; v_call: TRBV15; clone_size: many; d_call: .; cdr3_aa: CATSRDQAPNTEAFF; cdr3_nt: TGTGCCACCAGCAGAGATCAGGCCCCGAACACTGAAGCTTTCTTT
j_call: TRBJ2-7; v_call: TRBV6-2/TRBV6-3; clone_size: many; d_call: TRBD1; cdr3_aa: CASSYTDRGYEQYF; cdr3_nt: TGTGCCAGCAGTTACACTGACAGGGGCTACGAGCAGTACTTC
j_call: TRBJ1-5; v_call: TRBV7-2; clone_size: many; d_call: TRBD1; cdr3_aa: CASSVSGTGEQNQPQHF; cdr3_nt: TGTGCCAGCAGCGTATCCGGGACAGGGGAACAGAATCAGCCCCAGCATTTT
j_call: TRBJ1-1; v_call: TRBV6-5; clone_size: many; d_call: TRBD1; cdr3_aa: CASSAPRQGKAEAFF; cdr3_nt: TGTGCCAGCAGTGCACCGAGACAGGGGAAGGCTGAAGCTTTCTTT
j_call: TRBJ1-2; v_call: TRBV4-1; clone_size: many; d_call: .; cdr3_aa: CASSQAVKFSYTF; cdr3_nt: TGCGCCAGCAGCCAAGCGGTGAAGTTTAGCTACACCTTC
j_call: TRBJ2-3; v_call: TRBV20-1; clone_size: many; d_call: TRBD1; cdr3_aa: CSATGQGYGTDTQYF; cdr3_nt: TGCAGTGCTACTGGACAGGGGTACGGCACAGATACGCAGTATTTT
j_call: TRBJ1-2; v_call: TRBV7-2; clone_size: many; d_call: TRBD1; cdr3_aa: CASSVGQGRGYGYTF; cdr3_nt: TGTGCCAGCAGCGTGGGACAGGGTCGGGGCTATGGCTACACCTTC
j_call: TRBJ2-7; v_call: TRBV18; clone_size: many; d_call: TRBD2; cdr3_aa: CASSPSLAGVREQYF; cdr3_nt: TGTGCCAGCTCACCATCGCTAGCGGGAGTTCGCGAGCAGTACTTC
j_call: TRBJ2-2; v_call: TRBV5-1; clone_size: medium-sized; d_call: .; cdr3_aa: CASSLEVWPNTGELFF; cdr3_nt: TGCGCCAGCAGCTTGGAGGTGTGGCCGAACACCGGGGAGCTGTTTTTT
j_call: TRBJ2-1; v_call: TRBV29-1; clone_size: many; d_call: .; cdr3_aa: CSVEQLRAYNEQFF; cdr3_nt: TGCAGCGTTGAACAGCTTAGGGCATACAATGAGCAGTTCTTC
j_call: TRBJ1-2; v_call: TRBV5-1; clone_size: large; d_call: .; cdr3_aa: CASSRGVFPTF; cdr3_nt: TGCGCCAGCAGCCGCGGTGTATTTCCGACCTTC
j_call: TRBJ2-6; v_call: TRBV9; clone_size: many; d_call: TRBD1; cdr3_aa: CASSVLGQGNSGANVLTF; cdr3_nt: TGTGCCAGCAGCGTACTCGGACAGGGGAACTCTGGGGCCAACGTCCTGACTTTC
j_call: TRBJ2-1; v_call: TRBV5-1; clone_size: many; d_call: .; cdr3_aa: CASSPYGSSYNEQFF; cdr3_nt: TGCGCCAGCAGCCCCTATGGAAGCTCCTACAATGAGCAGTTCTTC
j_call: TRBJ2-1; v_call: TRBV7-3; clone_size: many; d_call: .; cdr3_aa: CASSLNAPDTLDKNEQFF; cdr3_nt: TGTGCCAGCAGCTTAAATGCTCCGGATACTCTCGATAAAAATGAGCAGTTCTTC
j_call: TRBJ1-4; v_call: TRBV10-2; clone_size: many; d_call: TRBD1; cdr3_aa: CASSEAGTENEKLFF; cdr3_nt: TGCGCCAGCAGTGAGGCCGGGACAGAAAATGAAAAACTGTTTTTT
j_call: TRBJ2-1; v_call: TRBV20-1; clone_size: many; d_call: .; cdr3_aa: CSASDGGGLDEQFF; cdr3_nt: TGCAGTGCTTCCGATGGGGGGGGCCTCGATGAGCAGTTCTTC
j_call: TRBJ2-5; v_call: TRBV5-1; clone_size: many; d_call: .; cdr3_aa: CASSLKGEETQYF; cdr3_nt: TGCGCCAGCAGCTTGAAAGGGGAGGAGACCCAGTACTTC
j_call: TRBJ2-5; v_call: TRBV20-1; clone_size: many; d_call: .; cdr3_aa: CSARVNLQETQYF; cdr3_nt: TGCAGTGCTAGGGTGAACTTACAAGAGACCCAGTACTTC
j_call: TRBJ2-7; v_call: TRBV12-3/TRBV12-4; clone_size: many; d_call: .; cdr3_aa: CASSSSRAGPLYEQYF; cdr3_nt: TGTGCCAGCAGTTCATCCAGAGCAGGACCCTTGTACGAGCAGTACTTC
j_call: TRBJ2-5; v_call: TRBV7-9; clone_size: many; d_call: TRBD1; cdr3_aa: CASRPDRGLFSTQYF; cdr3_nt: TGTGCCAGCAGACCGGACAGGGGGCTGTTCTCGACCCAGTACTTC
j_call: TRBJ2-2; v_call: TRBV2; clone_size: many; d_call: TRBD2; cdr3_aa: CASSRRGDGELFF; cdr3_nt: TGTGCCAGCTCACGGCGGGGGGACGGGGAGCTGTTTTTT
j_call: TRBJ1-3; v_call: TRBV7-2; clone_size: many; d_call: .; cdr3_aa: CASITGRSGNTIYF; cdr3_nt: TGTGCCAGTATAACAGGGCGCTCTGGAAACACCATATATTTT
j_call: TRBJ2-2; v_call: TRBV25-1; clone_size: many; d_call: .; cdr3_aa: CASSEKWGRGSGELFF; cdr3_nt: TGTGCCAGCAGTGAAAAGTGGGGCCGCGGAAGCGGGGAGCTGTTTTTT
j_call: TRBJ2-1; v_call: TRBV24-1; clone_size: many; d_call: .; cdr3_aa: CATSGLVPSSYNEQFF; cdr3_nt: TGTGCCACCAGTGGCCTAGTCCCGAGCTCCTACAATGAGCAGTTCTTC
j_call: TRBJ2-2; v_call: TRBV7-3; clone_size: many; d_call: .; cdr3_aa: CASSLNQNTGELFF; cdr3_nt: TGTGCCAGCAGCTTAAACCAAAACACCGGGGAGCTGTTTTTT
j_call: TRBJ2-1; v_call: TRBV7-3; clone_size: many; d_call: .; cdr3_aa: CASSLRGRGTHNEQFF; cdr3_nt: TGTGCCAGCAGCTTAAGGGGGCGGGGGACTCACAATGAGCAGTTCTTC
j_call: TRBJ2-1; v_call: TRBV24-1; clone_size: many; d_call: .; cdr3_aa: CATSDRPGRRSGEQFF; cdr3_nt: TGTGCCACCAGTGACCGACCGGGACGTCGATCGGGGGAGCAGTTCTTC